This TCR beta chain was sequenced in a study of shared clonotypes between healthy human individuals. General study findings and limits: It was the few donors that limited the genetic and exposure-history diversity represented. Clonotype sharing among donors was thought likely to change with sequencing depth. Sorted-subset samples were not fully sequenced, rarefaction indicated.

The naive CD8 fraction comprised CD45RO-negative cells positively selected for CCR7 and excluded terminally differentiated effector memory CD45RA+ cells. TCRdb's copy holds only in-frame clones and misses some; the assay was immunoSEQ multiplex PCR. The sample holds approximately 600,000 clones, 95% seen once. Trimming removed 0 bases from V and 1 base from J, with 7 bases in between. CDR1 is WNHNN and CDR2 is SYGVQD in the germline V gene (reference sequence). CDR3 length equals 14 residues. About this clone: What it binds is not known.

The source material was naive CD8+ T cells sorted from blood. The TCR comes from a woman in her 30s in good health. This rearrangement joins TRBV10-1 to TRBJ2-7; the D is unclear. CDR3 bases: TGCGCCAGCAGTGAGTCACTTGGGTCCTACGAGCAGTACTTC. Its translation: CASSESLGSYEQYF.